The rows below give T cell receptor beta chains drawn from one sample of a study of identical twins. TCRdb re-analysed the 5' RACE reads in MiXCR, keeping a single row per CDR3 protein. Of approximately 630,000 distinct CDR3 sequences in the sample, less than 9% are singletons; the top ten hold roughly 1.6%. These data were also filed under a second study, of yellow fever vaccine responses in identical twins.

The sample comprised PBMCs. The receptors originated from a woman under 30 in good health. Each CDR3 is given with its conserved first and last residue. Fields, in order: CDR3 protein, CDR3 DNA, J gene, V gene, clone size, D gene. The D gene is left open where the match is weak. Size is stated for part of the rows, as once, few or many counts, or as a class when the clone is expanded.

CATSQIRTDRTDTQYF	TGTGCCACCAGCCAAATAAGGACAGACCGCACAGATACGCAGTATTTT	TRBJ2-3	TRBV3-1	-	-
CASSSLNRGILAYNEQFF	TGTGCCAGCAGCTCCCTGAACAGGGGCATTTTGGCCTACAATGAGCAGTTCTTC	TRBJ2-1	TRBV11-2	few	TRBD1
CASSPGTWSIQYF	TGTGCCAGCAGCCCGGGCACTTGGAGCATTCAGTACTTC	TRBJ2-4	TRBV7-9	few	-
CASSQAVSLTDTQYF	TGTGCCAGCAGCCAAGCGGTCAGTCTCACAGATACGCAGTATTTT	TRBJ2-3	TRBV14	few	-
CASGPTSGTYNEQFF	TGCGCCAGCGGTCCTACTAGCGGGACATACAATGAGCAGTTCTTC	TRBJ2-1	TRBV5-1	few	TRBD2
CATSRDSGCQYF	TGTGCCACCAGCAGAGATAGCGGGTGCCAGTACTTC	TRBJ2-5	TRBV15	-	TRBD2
CASSLGSKKETQYF	TGCGCCAGCAGCTTGGGGTCTAAAAAAGAGACCCAGTACTTC	TRBJ2-5	TRBV5-1	many	-
CASSWRDSKAGNTIYF	TGCGCCAGCAGCTGGAGGGACAGCAAAGCTGGAAACACCATATATTTT	TRBJ1-3	TRBV5-1	few	TRBD1
CASSPGPGNEQFF	TGTGCCAGCAGTCCCGGCCCGGGGAATGAGCAGTTCTTC	TRBJ2-1	TRBV3-1	many	-
CASSLVGILDEQYF	TGTGCCAGCAGCTTAGTGGGCATTCTGGACGAGCAGTACTTC	TRBJ2-7	TRBV7-2	few	-
CASSRQDSITEAFF	TGTGCCAGCAGCCGACAGGACTCGATTACTGAAGCTTTCTTT	TRBJ1-1	TRBV28	-	-
CASSLDSGMGTGELFF	TGTGCCAGCAGTTTAGATAGCGGGATGGGCACCGGGGAGCTGTTTTTT	TRBJ2-2	TRBV12-3/TRBV12-4	-	TRBD2
CASSELGRGTEAFF	TGTGCCAGCAGTGAATTGGGGCGCGGCACTGAAGCTTTCTTT	TRBJ1-1	TRBV2	-	-
CSVGSVQGYEQYF	TGCAGCGTAGGAAGTGTACAGGGGTACGAGCAGTACTTC	TRBJ2-7	TRBV29-1	-	TRBD1
CSANKQGVSYGYTF	TGCAGTGCCAATAAACAGGGAGTAAGCTATGGCTACACCTTC	TRBJ1-2	TRBV20-1	-	-
CASRSDVVGNQPQHF	TGTGCCAGCAGAAGCGATGTCGTGGGCAATCAGCCCCAGCATTTT	TRBJ1-5	TRBV6-2/TRBV6-3	few	-
CSARDPTSGDLGTQYF	TGCAGTGCTAGAGATCCGACTAGCGGGGACCTCGGTACGCAGTATTTT	TRBJ2-3	TRBV20-1	-	TRBD2
CSVGLAKNIQYF	TGCAGCGTTGGACTAGCCAAAAACATTCAGTACTTC	TRBJ2-4	TRBV29-1	few	-
CASSLWGEGANVLTF	TGCGCCAGCAGCTTGTGGGGAGAGGGGGCCAACGTCCTGACTTTC	TRBJ2-6	TRBV5-1	few	-
CSVEGAGDTGELFF	TGCAGCGTTGAAGGGGCGGGGGACACCGGGGAGCTGTTTTTT	TRBJ2-2	TRBV29-1	many	TRBD2
CASEPGALSVGELFF	TGCGCCAGCGAGCCGGGGGCCCTGTCAGTCGGGGAGCTGTTTTTT	TRBJ2-2	TRBV5-1	few	-
CASSFWASGRSRHEQFF	TGTGCCAGCAGTTTTTGGGCTAGCGGGAGAAGTCGCCATGAGCAGTTCTTC	TRBJ2-1	TRBV12-3/TRBV12-4	-	TRBD2
CASSEAKVLTYNEQFF	TGTGCCAGCAGTGAAGCAAAGGTACTTACCTACAATGAGCAGTTCTTC	TRBJ2-1	TRBV2	many	-